The 14 T cell receptor beta chains given below trace back to one sample, sequenced in a study of blood T cell repertoires in COVID-19. Measured with immunoSEQ multiplex PCR; TCRdb has only the in-frame clones, and not every one. Seen here are a few hundred thousand clones, 70% to 90% observed once, and the top ten hold around 4.5%. Input material: PBMCs or T cells enriched from blood (not recorded which). Receptor source: a woman aged 30 to 39 who had recovered from COVID-19.

In DNA form, the CDR3 reads TGTGCCAGCAGCACCGGGAGGTCGGGCAATCAGCCCCAGCATTTT. Amino acids: CASSTGRSGNQPQHF. V is TRBV7-2 and J is TRBJ1-5; D gene uncertain. Per the germline V gene, CDR1 is SGHTA and CDR2 is FQGNSA. V was cut by 5 bases and J by 2 bases, with 13 bases left in between. The CDR3 loop spans 15 amino acids. The complete variable domain, with remaining parts taken from reference TRBV7-2 and TRBJ1-5, reads GAGVSQSPSNKVTEKGKDVELRCDPISGHTALYWYRQSLGQGLEFLIYFQGNSAPDKSGLPSDRFSAERTGGSVSTLTIQRTQQEDSAVYLCASSTGRSGNQPQHFGDGTRLSIL.

The chain has TRBV4-1 and TRBJ2-1, with 12 bases lining up with TRBD2. Germline V gene lookup returns CDR1 MGHRA and CDR2 YSYEKL. The ends lost 5 bases at V and 8 bases at J; junction bases unmatched: 7. The CDR3 sequence is 15 residues long. The CDR3: CASSTLAGGPDEQFF. The CDR3 coding sequence is TGCGCCAGCAGCACTCTAGCGGGAGGGCCGGATGAGCAGTTCTTC.

This sequence joins TRBV29-1 and TRBJ2-1; 7 bases fit TRBD1. Germline loops: CDR1 SQVTM, CDR2 ANQGSEA. The V and J ends lost 5 bases and 2 bases, in that order; junction bases with no gene match: 6. The CDR3 spans 14 residues. The CDR3 nucleotides are TGCAGCGTTTCCCAGGGGGTTCCCTACAATGAGCAGTTCTTC. Amino acids: CSVSQGVPYNEQFF.

The CDR3 DNA sequence: TGCGCCAGCAGCTTGGGACAGGCACGGGGCGCTGAAGCTTTCTTT. Translated: CASSLGQARGAEAFF. The chain recombines TRBV5-1 with TRBJ1-1, with a tentative D call TRBD1 (6 bases). Germline CDR1 SGHRS, CDR2 YFSETQ. This CDR3 is 15 amino acids long. The V end was cut by 0 bases, the J end by 6 bases, with 15 bases between.

The rearrangement links TRBV3-1 (or the pseudogene TRBV3-2) to TRBJ1-5, with a weak D call TRBD1 (6 bases). The CDR3 runs 14 residues. Germline assignment: CDR1 LGHDT and CDR2 YNNKEL (reference sequence). The V and J ends lost 5 bases and 7 bases respectively, with 15 bases between them. CDR3 in DNA: TGTGCCAGCAGCTCGCAGACAGGCGGGCAGCCCCAGCATTTT. It specifies CASSSQTGGQPQHF.

The chain uses TRBV19 and TRBJ1-5, with 9 bases lining up with TRBD1. The CDR3 contains 20 residues. Germline lookup yields CDR1 LNHDA and CDR2 SQIVND (reference sequence). Trimming at V came to 1 base and at J to 2 bases, leaving 15 bases not matched to a gene. The CDR3 bases are TGTGCCAGTAGTATAGGGCCTAGGGACAGGGCAAGGTGGGGCAATCAGCCCCAGCATTTT. Protein sequence: CASSIGPRDRARWGNQPQHF.

This chain joins TRBV10-3 and TRBJ1-3, with D perhaps TRBD1 (6 bases). Germline V gene lookup returns CDR1 ENHRY and CDR2 SYGVKD. This CDR3 spans 14 amino acids. Trimming left V 2 bases short and J 2 bases short, with 7 bases between. In DNA form, the CDR3 reads TGTGCCATCAGTGAGGGACAGACTGGAAACACCATATATTTT. Encoded protein: CAISEGQTGNTIYF.

This clone was counted between two and nine times. The chain has TRBV9 and TRBJ2-1; no clear D. This CDR3 comprises 13 residues. The germline V and J ends were trimmed by 4 bases and 7 bases, with 12 bases remaining between them. Germline V lookup: CDR1 SGDLS, CDR2 YYNGEE. This CDR3 is CASSPPVRNEQFF. In DNA, the CDR3 is TGTGCCAGCAGCCCCCCCGTGAGGAATGAGCAGTTCTTC.

V usage is TRBV19 and J usage is TRBJ1-1, with a weak D call TRBD1 (6 bases). There are 14 residues in the CDR3. Looked up from germline, CDR1 is LNHDA and CDR2 is SQIVND (reference sequence). V gave up 5 bases and J gave up 4 bases, with 14 bases separating them. In nucleotides, the CDR3 is TGTGCCAGTAGTTTACAGGGTAAGGCCACTGAAGCTTTCTTT. Its translation is CASSLQGKATEAFF.

A few counts support this clone. The V call is TRBV15, the J call TRBJ1-5; tentatively, D is TRBD1 (6 bases). The germline V gene encodes CDR1 LNHNV and CDR2 YYDKDF (reference sequence). The CDR3 runs to 16 residues. Trimming stripped 1 base from V and 4 bases from J, with 14 bases between. The CDR3 loop reads CATSRVKGGGNQPQHF. The CDR3 DNA sequence: TGTGCCACCAGCAGAGTAAAAGGGGGAGGGAATCAGCCCCAGCATTTT. Full variable domain (outside the CDR3, taken from reference TRBV15 and TRBJ1-5): DAMVIQNPRYQVTQFGKPVTLSCSQTLNHNVMYWYQQKSSQAPKLLFHYYDKDFNNEADTPDNFQSRRPNTSFCFLDIRSPGLGDTAMYLCATSRVKGGGNQPQHFGDGTRLSIL.

The rearrangement uses TRBV7-3 and TRBJ1-1; D gene uncertain. This CDR3 is 13 amino acids long. Per the germline V gene, CDR1 is SGHTA and CDR2 is FQGTGA. Deletions cut 5 bases from V and 0 bases from J, with 7 bases between. The CDR3 loop is CASSQTVNTEAFF. The CDR3 DNA follows: TGTGCCAGCAGCCAAACAGTGAACACTGAAGCTTTCTTT.

The chain couples TRBV27 to TRBJ2-7, with D unresolved. CDR1 is MNHEY and CDR2 is SMNVEV in the germline V gene (reference sequence). CDR3 length: 13 amino acids. V lost 2 bases, J lost 0 bases, and 5 bases lay in between. The CDR3 loop reads CASSLLSSYEQYF. The CDR3 DNA reads TGTGCCAGCAGTTTACTCTCCTCCTACGAGCAGTACTTC.

This clone appeared once. The rearrangement uses TRBV3-1 (or the pseudogene TRBV3-2) and TRBJ2-7, with D tentatively TRBD2 (6 bases). From germline, CDR1 is LGHDT and CDR2 YNNKEL (reference sequence). The CDR3 runs 16 residues. Trimming pared 5 bases from V and 4 bases from J, leaving 21 bases between. CDR3 DNA sequence: TGTGCCAGCAGCAAATCTCCCGGGACTGGTTCATACGAGCAGTACTTC. Protein: CASSKSPGTGSYEQYF.

This clone showed up just once. The chain has TRBV9 and TRBJ1-2; 8 positions agree with TRBD1. Germline loops: CDR1 SGDLS, CDR2 YYNGEE. Trimming at V came to 2 bases and at J to 4 bases, leaving 4 bases not matched to a gene. The CDR3 spans 14 residues. CDR3 residues: CASSVGQEAYGYTF. The CDR3 DNA is TGTGCCAGCAGCGTGGGACAGGAGGCCTATGGCTACACCTTC.